What follows describes a single TCR beta chain. The antigen is not known. These data are taken from a study of T cells in Graves' hyperthyroidism and ophthalmopathy. Study results and limitations: Also found in blood were most expanded thyroid clonotypes above 0.001.

The source material, RNA transcripts, was used to amplify TCR beta CDR3 regions. The primer set for the first-round RT-PCR of the TCR CDR3 was HTBI. TCRdb re-called the multiplex PCR reads with MiXCR, one entry per CDR3 protein. The sample lists over 500,000 distinct CDR3 sequences, around 15% occurring once. Germline V gene lookup returns CDR1 SGDLS and CDR2 YYNGEE. The length of the CDR3 is 16 residues. V shed 5 bases, J shed 6 bases, and the junction held 13 bases outside the gene matches. The chain uses TRBV9 and TRBJ2-1, with TRBD2 matching over 8 bases. Sequences were obtained from blood. This sequence originates from a woman aged 40 to 50 with Graves' hyperthyroidism. The CDR3 loop is CASSDTGTRISNEQFF. In nucleotides, the CDR3 is TGTGCCAGCAGTGATACCGGGACTAGGATATCCAATGAGCAGTTCTTC.